Sequencing of this T cell receptor beta chain was carried out in a study of CD8 T cells in Susac syndrome. TCR beta was sequenced from blood CD8+ and CD4+ T cells. cDNA came from about 0.51 to 1 ug RNA primed by random hexamers. An immunoSEQ multiplex PCR amplified TCR beta CDR3 over 54 Vbeta and 13 Jbeta. TCRdb passed the immunoSEQ multiplex PCR reads through MiXCR, listing each CDR3 protein once. The sample holds a few hundred thousand distinct CDR3 sequences; approximately 85% are singletons and the top ten take over 0.095%. CDR3 length: 15 residues. Germline CDR1 and CDR2: SGHNT and YYREEE (reference sequence). V shed 0 bases and J shed 0 bases, with 9 bases lying between them.

The sequenced material came from CD8+ T cells from PBMCs. The chain has TRBV5-4 and TRBJ1-1; tentatively, D is TRBD1 (6 bases). The sequence was obtained from a human donor with multiple sclerosis. CDR3 loop: CASSLGTAMNTEAFF. DNA of the CDR3: TGTGCCAGCAGCTTGGGGACAGCTATGAACACTGAAGCTTTCTTT. Drawing the rest from reference TRBV5-4 and TRBJ1-1, the complete variable domain is ETGVTQSPTHLIKTRGQQVTLRCSSQSGHNTVSWYQQALGQGPQFIFQYYREEENGRGNFPPRFSGLQFPNYSSELNVNALELDDSALYLCASSLGTAMNTEAFFGQGTRLTVV.